This T cell receptor (beta chain) was profiled in a study of shared clonotypes between healthy human individuals. Profiling relied on immunoSEQ multiplex PCR, and the TCRdb table lists in-frame clones only, not all of them. In the table there are 2.3 million or so clones, approximately 93% of which are singletons. CDR3 length: 14 residues. Trimming removed 3 bases at V and 4 bases at J, with 14 bases between. Germline CDR1 and CDR2: SGHNT and YYREEE (reference sequence). The TCR was taken from a man aged 18-30 years in good health. Some clones in this sample may be carry-over from other donors' samples. The genes are TRBV5-4 and TRBJ2-7, with no clear D. The sample consisted of naive CD4+ T cells from PBMCs. Subset meaning: CD45RA+ positively selected. The CDR3 DNA reads TGTGCCAGCAGCTCTCCCGACCTAAAATACGAGCAGTACTTC. Translated, it gives CASSSPDLKYEQYF. The full variable domain, in which reference TRBV5-4 and TRBJ2-7 provide the parts outside the CDR3, is ETGVTQSPTHLIKTRGQQVTLRCSSQSGHNTVSWYQQALGQGPQFIFQYYREEENGRGNFPPRFSGLQFPNYSSELNVNALELDDSALYLCASSSPDLKYEQYFGPGTRLTVT.